The 23 T cell receptor beta chains below all came from one sample that was sequenced in a study of blood T cell repertoires in COVID-19. TCRdb keeps only in-frame clones here, not all; method: immunoSEQ multiplex PCR. This table has some 700,000 clones, about 87% appearing once. Sample: peripheral blood. The receptors come from a woman between 18 and 29 years old with acute or convalescent COVID-19.

The V and J genes are TRBV6-5 and TRBJ1-2; 7 bases agree with TRBD1. The V and J ends lost 6 bases and 4 bases, in that order; junction bases with no gene match: 8. The CDR3 contains 14 residues. Germline V CDR1 and CDR2: MNHEY, SVGAGI. The CDR3 is CASRYTGDSYGYTF. As DNA, the CDR3 is TGTGCCAGCAGATACACAGGGGACTCCTATGGCTACACCTTC.

The chain carries TRBV3-1 (or the pseudogene TRBV3-2) and TRBJ1-2; D might be TRBD1 (5 bases). CDR1 LGHDT and CDR2 YNNKEL come from the germline V gene (reference sequence). The CDR3 runs to 13 residues. V dropped 3 bases and J dropped 7 bases, with 12 bases sitting between them. The CDR3 spells CASSQGGNGGYTF. The CDR3, as DNA: TGTGCCAGCAGCCAGGGGGGAAATGGTGGCTACACCTTC.

The chain couples TRBV5-8 to TRBJ1-2, with D possibly matching TRBD1 (5 bases). In germline, CDR1 is SGHTS, CDR2 YDEGEE. V was trimmed by 3 bases and J by 8 bases, leaving 17 bases between them. The CDR3 length is 14 residues. The CDR3 loop reads CASSSIRAGAGYTF. The CDR3 bases are TGTGCCAGCAGCTCCATCAGGGCAGGTGCCGGCTACACCTTC. The entire variable domain, with the rest obtained from reference TRBV5-8 and TRBJ1-2, is as follows: EAGVTQSPTHLIKTRGQQATLRCSPISGHTSVYWYQQALGLGLQFLLWYDEGEERNRGNFPPRFSGRQFPNYSSELNVNALELEDSALYLCASSSIRAGAGYTFGSGTRLTVV.

Note on this clone: Other DNA sequences within the sample encode an identical CDR3. The CDR3 nucleotides are TGCAGCGTTGACAGGGAAGCTTTCTTT. Protein product: CSVDREAFF. V is TRBV29-1 and J is TRBJ1-1, with D unclear. This CDR3 region has 9 residues. V was clipped by 3 bases and J by 8 bases, with 4 bases between them. Germline CDR1 SQVTM, CDR2 ANQGSEA.

The chain recombines TRBV12-3 or TRBV12-4 with TRBJ1-1; no clear D gene. The CDR3 consists of 13 residues. Trimming removed 3 bases at V and 8 bases at J, with 13 bases between. The CDR3, as DNA: TGTGCCAGCAGTTTCGGAGGGCAAGGGGAAGCTTTCTTT. Its translation is CASSFGGQGEAFF.

This chain links TRBV7-8 with TRBJ1-5, with D maybe TRBD1 (6 bases). The CDR3 is made up of 17 amino acids. Looked up from germline, CDR1 is SGHVS and CDR2 is FQNEAQ. V lost 2 bases and J 2 bases, leaving 16 bases between the germline ends. CDR3 protein: CASSLFGAQGGNQPQHF. CDR3 nucleotide sequence: TGTGCCAGCAGCTTATTTGGGGCACAGGGAGGCAATCAGCCCCAGCATTTT.

The chain employs TRBV30 and TRBJ1-1, with D maybe TRBD1 (5 bases). CDR3 length equals 14 residues. The V end was cut by 3 bases, the J end by 2 bases, with 13 bases between. CDR1 and CDR2 (germline): GTSNPN, SVGIG (reference sequence). CDR3 sequence (DNA): TGTGCCTGGAGGGGGACTCTCCCCAACACTGAAGCTTTCTTT. Encoded protein: CAWRGTLPNTEAFF.

The chain recombines TRBV20-1 with TRBJ1-5, with D possibly matching TRBD1 (6 bases). V lost 3 bases and J 7 bases, leaving 16 bases between the germline ends. This CDR3 is 14 amino acids long. From germline, CDR1 is DFQATT and CDR2 SNEGSKA (reference sequence). The CDR3, as DNA: TGCAGTGCTAGTGCCTCCCCGGACAGCCAGCCCCAGCATTTT. This encodes CSASASPDSQPQHF.

The gene calls are TRBV6-5 and TRBJ1-2, with D unclear. Germline V lookup: CDR1 MNHEY, CDR2 SVGAGI. With 6 bases removed from V and 4 bases from J, the gap between germline ends came to 15 bases. This CDR3 is 14 amino acids long. CDR3 DNA: TGTGCCAGCAGCACCTCCACGAGGGTCTATGGCTACACCTTC. Translating it yields CASSTSTRVYGYTF.

This clone came up once. The V call is TRBV24-1, the J call TRBJ1-4; D ambiguous. CDR1 is KGHDR and CDR2 is SFDVKD in the germline V gene. V shed 4 bases and J shed 0 bases, with 5 bases lying between them. This CDR3 contains 14 residues. CDR3 sequence (DNA): TGTGCCACCAGTGACGGGGCAACTAATGAAAAACTGTTTTTT. This gives the protein CATSDGATNEKLFF.

The chain recombines TRBV3-1 (or the pseudogene TRBV3-2) with TRBJ1-2, with 9 nucleotides matching TRBD1. The CDR3 length is 15 residues. The germline V gene has CDR1 LGHDT and CDR2 YNNKEL (reference sequence). J lost 4 bases, V lost 0 bases, and 3 bases had no gene match. CDR3 residues: CASSQEGTGIYGYTF. In DNA form, the CDR3 reads TGTGCCAGCAGCCAAGAGGGGACAGGGATCTATGGCTACACCTTC.

The chain recombines TRBV30 with TRBJ1-6; 9 positions agree with TRBD1. Unmatched junction bases numbered 9, after V lost 2 bases and J lost 10 bases. The CDR3 length is 15 residues. CDR1 GTSNPN and CDR2 SVGIG come from the germline V gene (reference sequence). CDR3 coding DNA: TGTGCCTGGAGTCCACCGGGACAGGGAAACTCACCCCTCCACTTT. It codes for CAWSPPGQGNSPLHF.

The chain employs TRBV10-1 and TRBJ2-7; 9 nucleotides agree with TRBD1. CDR1 and CDR2 from the germline V gene are WNHNN and SYGVQD (reference sequence). The CDR3 has 15 residues. Germline trimming cut 6 bases from V and 2 bases from J; bases unmatched to any gene: 8. CDR3 DNA sequence: TGCGCCAGCAGCCGAGGGACAGGGATGACCTACGAGCAGTACTTC. Translation gives CASSRGTGMTYEQYF.

The rearrangement joins TRBV7-9 to TRBJ2-7; no firm D call. The CDR3 runs 13 residues. The germline V gene has CDR1 SEHNR and CDR2 FQNEAQ (reference sequence). Trimming shortened V by 2 bases and J by 3 bases, and 8 bases separated the two germline ends. The CDR3 nucleotides read TGTGCCAGCAGCTTAAAAGTTAGCTACGAGCAGTACTTC. This gives the protein CASSLKVSYEQYF. Full variable domain (rest looked up from reference TRBV7-9 and TRBJ2-7): DTGVSQNPRHKITKRGQNVTFRCDPISEHNRLYWYRQTLGQGPEFLTYFQNEAQLEKSRLLSDRFSAERPKGSFSTLEIQRTEQGDSAMYLCASSLKVSYEQYFGPGTRLTVT.

This chain connects TRBV6-4 to TRBJ1-2, with D unclear. CDR3 length equals 13 residues. Trimming stripped 0 bases from V and 7 bases from J, with 9 bases between. Germline V gene sequence: CDR1 MRHNA, CDR2 SNTAGT. CDR3 protein: CASSDSSVSGYTF. In nucleotides, the CDR3 is TGTGCCAGCAGTGACTCTTCTGTTTCTGGCTACACCTTC.

CDR3 residues: CASSSSGVLGEKLFF. The CDR3 DNA reads TGTGCCAGCAGTTCCTCAGGGGTACTAGGAGAAAAACTGTTTTTT. V gene TRBV28 combines with J gene TRBJ1-4, with a weak D call TRBD1 (6 bases). Germline-derived CDR1 and CDR2 are MDHEN and SYDVKM. The CDR3 sequence is 15 residues long. Between the trimmed V and J ends, which lost 4 bases and 8 bases, there was a span of 17 bases.

V is TRBV10-3 and J is TRBJ1-1, with D possibly matching TRBD1 (5 bases). Germline values: CDR1 ENHRY, CDR2 SYGVKD. Trimming took 0 bases from V and 10 from J, leaving 15 bases between them. CDR3 size: 14 residues. As DNA, the CDR3 is TGTGCCATCAGTGAGTCGAAAATAGGGGTGGGAGCTTTCTTT. This translates into CAISESKIGVGAFF.

The chain is built from TRBV4-2 and TRBJ1-6, with D unclear. V was pared by 3 bases and J by 5 bases, with 11 bases between. CDR3 length equals 15 residues. CDR1 LGHNA and CDR2 YNFKEQ come from the germline V gene. DNA for the CDR3: TGTGCCAGCAGCCAGGCACCGGGGAATAATTCACCCCTCCACTTT. Translating it yields CASSQAPGNNSPLHF.

The rearrangement links TRBV6-4 to TRBJ2-1; 11 bases line up with TRBD2. This CDR3 contains 15 residues. CDR1 is MRHNA and CDR2 is SNTAGT in the germline V gene. V shed 4 bases, J shed 6 bases, and the junction held 5 bases outside the gene matches. CDR3 nucleotides: TGTGCCAGCAGTGCGGGACTAGCGGACCCCAATGAGCAGTTCTTC. Its protein is CASSAGLADPNEQFF.

This clone was seen a handful of times. The chain joins TRBV21-1 to TRBJ2-6; the D call in the table, TRBD1, was not verified against the DNA. TRBV21-1 is a pseudogene segment. This CDR3 has 19 residues. CDR3 in amino acids: CASSLEPDRAVSGANVLTF. CDR3 sequence (DNA): TGTGCCAGCAGTTTGGAACCGGACAGGGCGGTATCTGGGGCCAACGTCCTGACTTTC.

This clone has a handful of counts. The V gene is TRBV7-9, the J gene TRBJ2-7, with D unresolved. The CDR3 sequence is 13 residues long. V lost 3 bases, J lost 2 bases, and 8 bases lay in between. Per the germline V gene, CDR1 is SEHNR and CDR2 is FQNEAQ (reference sequence). CDR3 amino acids: CASSFGGTYEQYF. CDR3 nucleotides: TGTGCCAGCAGCTTTGGCGGAACCTACGAGCAGTACTTC.

DNA for the CDR3: TGCGCCAGCAGCAGACTAGCGGGGGGAACCTACGAGCAGTACTTC. Protein: CASSRLAGGTYEQYF. V and J are TRBV5-1 and TRBJ2-7, with 13 bases matching TRBD2. This CDR3 is built from 15 residues. V gave up 4 bases and J gave up 2 bases; unmatched junction bases: 3. Germline V CDR1 and CDR2: SGHRS, YFSETQ.

The V call is TRBV4-3, the J call TRBJ1-1; 9 bases map to TRBD1. CDR3 size: 16 residues. J lost 5 bases, V lost 1 base, and 8 bases had no gene match. CDR1 is LGHNA, CDR2 YSLEER, per germline. The CDR3 sequence is CASSQVRTGVGTEAFF. In nucleotides, the CDR3 is TGCGCCAGCAGCCAAGTCCGGACAGGGGTGGGGACTGAAGCTTTCTTT.